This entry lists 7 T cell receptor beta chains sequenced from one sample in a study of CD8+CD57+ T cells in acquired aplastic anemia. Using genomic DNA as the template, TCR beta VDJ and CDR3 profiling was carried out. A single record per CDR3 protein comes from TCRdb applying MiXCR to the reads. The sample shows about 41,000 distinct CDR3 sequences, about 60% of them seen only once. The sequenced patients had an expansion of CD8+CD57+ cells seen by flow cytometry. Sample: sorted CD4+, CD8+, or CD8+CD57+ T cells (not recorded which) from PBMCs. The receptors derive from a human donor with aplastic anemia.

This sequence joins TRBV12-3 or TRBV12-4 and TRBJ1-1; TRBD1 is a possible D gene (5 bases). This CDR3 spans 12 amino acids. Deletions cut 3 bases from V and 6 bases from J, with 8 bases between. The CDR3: CASSFRGAEAFF. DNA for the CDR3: TGTGCCAGCAGTTTTCGAGGGGCTGAAGCTTTCTTT.

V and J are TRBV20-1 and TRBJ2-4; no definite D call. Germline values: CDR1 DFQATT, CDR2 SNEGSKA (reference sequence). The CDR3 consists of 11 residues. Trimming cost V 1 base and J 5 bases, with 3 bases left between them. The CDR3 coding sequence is TGCAGTGCTAGAGTGCAAAACATTCAGTACTTC. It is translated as CSARVQNIQYF.

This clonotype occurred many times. This CDR3 reads CASSQGGPYGYTF. In DNA, the CDR3 is TGCGCCAGCAGCCAAGGAGGACCCTATGGCTACACCTTC. The chain has TRBV4-1 and TRBJ1-2; D gene ambiguous. This CDR3 is 13 amino acids long. With 1 base removed from V and 4 bases from J, the gap between germline ends came to 7 bases. The germline V gene encodes CDR1 MGHRA and CDR2 YSYEKL.

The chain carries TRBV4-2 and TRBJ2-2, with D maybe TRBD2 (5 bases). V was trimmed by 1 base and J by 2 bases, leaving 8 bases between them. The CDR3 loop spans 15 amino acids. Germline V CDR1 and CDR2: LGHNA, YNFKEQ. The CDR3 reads CASSQGGINTGELFF. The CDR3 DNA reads TGTGCCAGCAGCCAAGGAGGGATTAACACCGGGGAGCTGTTTTTT.

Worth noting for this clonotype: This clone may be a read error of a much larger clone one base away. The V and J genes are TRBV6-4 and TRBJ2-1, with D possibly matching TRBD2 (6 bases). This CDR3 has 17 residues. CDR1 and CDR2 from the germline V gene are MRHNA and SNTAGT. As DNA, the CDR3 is TGTGCCAGCAGTGACTCGATGGAGGGGAGCTCCTACAATGAGCAGCTCTTC. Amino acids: CASSDSMEGSSYNEQLF.

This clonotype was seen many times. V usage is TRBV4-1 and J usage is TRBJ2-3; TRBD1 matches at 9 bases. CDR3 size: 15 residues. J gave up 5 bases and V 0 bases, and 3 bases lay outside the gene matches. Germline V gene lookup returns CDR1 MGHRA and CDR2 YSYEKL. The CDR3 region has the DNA TGCGCCAGCAGCCAAGAAGGACAGGGGAGAGATACGCAGTATTTT. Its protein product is CASSQEGQGRDTQYF.

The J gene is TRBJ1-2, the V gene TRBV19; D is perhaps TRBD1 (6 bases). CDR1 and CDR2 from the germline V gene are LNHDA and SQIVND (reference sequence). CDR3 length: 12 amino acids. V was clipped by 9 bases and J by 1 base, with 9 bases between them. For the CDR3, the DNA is TGTGCCAGGATCAGGGGTAACTATGGCTACACCTTC. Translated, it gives CARIRGNYGYTF.